This paragraph reports one T cell receptor (beta chain). As yet, its antigen is unknown. This sample is drawn from a study of T cells expressing NK-cell markers. Study outcomes and limitations: Similarly, these clonotypes led the CD3+CD56-NKG2C+ fraction as well in a handful of donors. NKG2C+ dominant clonotypes from 5 to 7 donors made up roughly 1.0-8% of CD8+ T cells.

TCRdb reprocessed the 5' RACE reads, with one entry per CDR3 protein and no DNA. The sample data list about 300,000 distinct CDR3 sequences. The CDR3 contains 15 residues. CDR1 and CDR2 from the germline V gene are SGHTA and FQGNSA. V usage is TRBV7-2 and J usage is TRBJ2-2; TCRdb gives TRBD2 as the D gene, but with no DNA this cannot be confirmed. Sequencing input: blood T cells: a sorted CD56 or NKG2C T cell subset, CD4+ or CD8+ T cells, or bulk PBMC T cells (not recorded which). This sequence was found in a woman between 18 and 69 years old in good health. The chain's CDR3 is CASSLGRPNTGELFF.